Here is one T cell receptor (beta chain) with its context. Its antigen is not known. The data stem from a study of cytomegalovirus exposure and HLA in healthy donors. Study details: A prior analysis found roughly 100 million unique TCR beta sequences from around 190 million T cells. Overall study findings and caveats: Most likely, a cluster of highly shared sequence variants arose as a sequencing artifact. In a later analysis, common viral pathogens appeared linked to several of the most significant clusters. Three chains tied to CMV proved CMV antigen-specific in vitro.

Between the trimmed V and J ends, which lost 5 bases and 9 bases, there was a span of 23 bases. Germline V gives CDR1 SEHNR, CDR2 FQNEAQ (reference sequence). The CDR3 is made up of 16 amino acids. The PCR used 60 Vbeta and 13 Jbeta primers. Using immunoSEQ multiplex PCR, the repertoire was profiled, and TCRdb retains in-frame clones only, with some absent. The data contain around 190,000 clones, 75% to 80% of them seen just once; the ten biggest clones take up approximately 14%. This TCR was recovered from a woman aged 30 to 39 in good health and CMV-seropositive. The V gene is TRBV7-9, the J gene TRBJ1-3; a possible D gene is TRBD1 (5 bases). Sequencing was performed on PBMCs. The chain's CDR3 is CASSRRREDTLGTIYF. Written as DNA, the CDR3 is TGTGCCAGCAGCCGACGCCGCGAGGACACGCTCGGCACCATATATTTT.